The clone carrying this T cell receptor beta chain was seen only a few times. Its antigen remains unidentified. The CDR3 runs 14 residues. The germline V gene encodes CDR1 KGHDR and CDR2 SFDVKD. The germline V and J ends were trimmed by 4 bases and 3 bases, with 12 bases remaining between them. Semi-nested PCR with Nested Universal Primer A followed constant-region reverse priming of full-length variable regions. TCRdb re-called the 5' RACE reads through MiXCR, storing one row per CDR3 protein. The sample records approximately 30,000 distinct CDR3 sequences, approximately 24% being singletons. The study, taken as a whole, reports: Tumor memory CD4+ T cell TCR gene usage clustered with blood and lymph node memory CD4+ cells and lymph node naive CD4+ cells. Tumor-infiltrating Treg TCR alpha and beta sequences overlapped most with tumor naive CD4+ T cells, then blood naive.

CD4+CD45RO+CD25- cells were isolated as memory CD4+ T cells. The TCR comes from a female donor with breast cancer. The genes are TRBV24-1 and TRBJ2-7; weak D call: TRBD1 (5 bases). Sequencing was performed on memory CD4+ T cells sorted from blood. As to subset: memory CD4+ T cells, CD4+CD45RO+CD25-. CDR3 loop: CATSESGHLYEQYF. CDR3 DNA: TGTGCCACCAGTGAATCTGGACACCTCTACGAGCAGTACTTC.